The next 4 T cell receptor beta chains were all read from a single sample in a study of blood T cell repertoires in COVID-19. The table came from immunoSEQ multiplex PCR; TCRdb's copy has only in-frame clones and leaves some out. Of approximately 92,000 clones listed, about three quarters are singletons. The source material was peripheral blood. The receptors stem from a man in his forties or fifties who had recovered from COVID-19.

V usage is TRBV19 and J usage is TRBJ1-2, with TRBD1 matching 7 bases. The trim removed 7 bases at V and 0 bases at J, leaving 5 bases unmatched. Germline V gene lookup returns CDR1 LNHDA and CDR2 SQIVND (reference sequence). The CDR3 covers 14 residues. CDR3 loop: CASIGQGANYGYTF. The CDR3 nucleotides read TGTGCCAGTATTGGGCAGGGGGCTAACTATGGCTACACCTTC.

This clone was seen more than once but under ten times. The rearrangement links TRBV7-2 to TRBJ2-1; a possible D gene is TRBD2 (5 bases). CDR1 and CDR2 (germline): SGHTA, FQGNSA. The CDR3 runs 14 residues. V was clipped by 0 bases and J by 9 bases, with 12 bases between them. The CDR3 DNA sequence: TGTGCCAGCAGCTTAGCGGGCGACCGGGGTGAGCAGTTCTTC. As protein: CASSLAGDRGEQFF.

The CDR3 here is CASSKRRTDTQYF. The CDR3 DNA sequence: TGTGCCAGTAGCAAGCGGCGCACAGATACGCAGTATTTT. The gene calls are TRBV19 and TRBJ2-3; D might be TRBD2 (5 bases). With 6 bases removed from V and 1 base from J, the gap between germline ends came to 8 bases. Germline CDR1 reads LNHDA; CDR2 reads SQIVND (reference sequence). CDR3 length: 13 amino acids.

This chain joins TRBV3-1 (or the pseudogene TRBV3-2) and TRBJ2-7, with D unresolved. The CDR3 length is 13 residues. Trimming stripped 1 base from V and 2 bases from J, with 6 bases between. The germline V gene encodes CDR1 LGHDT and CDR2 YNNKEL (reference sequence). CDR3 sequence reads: CASSQGYAYEQYF. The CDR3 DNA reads TGTGCCAGCAGCCAAGGCTACGCCTACGAGCAGTACTTC.